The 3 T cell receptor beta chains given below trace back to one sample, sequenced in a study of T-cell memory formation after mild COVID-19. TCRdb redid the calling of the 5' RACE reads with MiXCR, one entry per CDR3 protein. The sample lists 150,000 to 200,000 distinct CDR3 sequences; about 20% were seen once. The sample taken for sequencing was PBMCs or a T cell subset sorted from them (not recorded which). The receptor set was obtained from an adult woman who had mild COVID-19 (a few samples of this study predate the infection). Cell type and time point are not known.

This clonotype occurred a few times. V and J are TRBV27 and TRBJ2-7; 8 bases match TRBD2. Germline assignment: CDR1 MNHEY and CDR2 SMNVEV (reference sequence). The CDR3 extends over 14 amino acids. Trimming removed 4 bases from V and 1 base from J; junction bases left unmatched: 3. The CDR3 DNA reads TGTGCCAGCAGTTCGCGACTAGCGTCCTACGAGCAGTACTTC. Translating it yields CASSSRLASYEQYF.

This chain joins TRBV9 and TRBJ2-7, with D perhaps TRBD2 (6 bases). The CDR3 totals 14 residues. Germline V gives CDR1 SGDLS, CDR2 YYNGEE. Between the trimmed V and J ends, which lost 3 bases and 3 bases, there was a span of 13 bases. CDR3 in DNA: TGTGCCAGCAGCGCGGGGGACTCAAGCTACGAGCAGTACTTC. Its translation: CASSAGDSSYEQYF.

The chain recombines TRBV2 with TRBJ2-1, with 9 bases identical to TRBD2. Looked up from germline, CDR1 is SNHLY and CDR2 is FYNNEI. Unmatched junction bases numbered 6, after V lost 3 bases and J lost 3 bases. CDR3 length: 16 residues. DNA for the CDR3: TGTGCCAGCAGTGACCCCTCTAGCGGGAACTACAATGAGCAGTTCTTC. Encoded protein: CASSDPSSGNYNEQFF.